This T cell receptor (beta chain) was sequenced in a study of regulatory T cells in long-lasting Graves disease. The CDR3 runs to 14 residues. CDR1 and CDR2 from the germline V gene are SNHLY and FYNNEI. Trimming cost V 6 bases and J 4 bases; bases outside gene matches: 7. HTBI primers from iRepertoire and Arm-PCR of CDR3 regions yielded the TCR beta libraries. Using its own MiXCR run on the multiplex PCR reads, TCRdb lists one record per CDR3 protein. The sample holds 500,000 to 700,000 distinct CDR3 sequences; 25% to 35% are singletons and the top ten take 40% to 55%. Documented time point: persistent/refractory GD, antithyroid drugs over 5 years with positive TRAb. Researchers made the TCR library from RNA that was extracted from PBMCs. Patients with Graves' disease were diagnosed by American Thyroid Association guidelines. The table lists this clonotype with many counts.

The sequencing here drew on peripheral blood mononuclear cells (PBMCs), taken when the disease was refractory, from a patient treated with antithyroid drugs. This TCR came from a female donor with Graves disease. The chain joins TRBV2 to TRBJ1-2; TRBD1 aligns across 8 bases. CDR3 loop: CASRPGGAGYGYTF. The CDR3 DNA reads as TGTGCCAGCAGGCCAGGGGGCGCGGGCTATGGCTACACCTTC.